Listed here are 14 T cell receptor beta chains from one sample, sequenced in a study of cytomegalovirus exposure and HLA in healthy donors. The primer mix had 60 Vbeta and 13 Jbeta primers. Sequencing was performed with immunoSEQ multiplex PCR; in TCRdb, only in-frame clones are kept and a portion is missing. The repertoire holds about 150,000 clones, about 80% seen once, with approximately 15% in the top ten. The sequenced sample was PBMCs. Receptors originate from a woman aged 40-49 years in good health and CMV-seronegative.

The V call is TRBV6-4, the J call TRBJ1-5; 11 bases are a match to TRBD1. J lost 4 bases, V lost 6 bases, and 14 bases had no gene match. The length of the CDR3 is 18 residues. The V gene's germline CDR1 is MRHNA and CDR2 SNTAGT. The CDR3 DNA is TGTGCCAGCAGGCACGGGACAGGGGGGGTCATCGGTAATCAGCCCCAGCATTTT. Its protein product is CASRHGTGGVIGNQPQHF.

The chain has TRBV7-2 and TRBJ1-1, with TRBD1 as a possible D gene (5 bases). The germline CDR1 and CDR2 sequences are SGHTA and FQGNSA. V lost 5 bases and J lost 5, with 18 bases in between. The CDR3 extends over 15 amino acids. The CDR3 here is CASSPGGKGQTEAFF. CDR3 sequence (DNA): TGTGCCAGCAGCCCCGGGGGAAAGGGGCAAACTGAAGCTTTCTTT.

The chain employs TRBV15 and TRBJ2-1; 15 bases are a match to TRBD2. V dropped 1 base and J dropped 8; count of bases not matched to a gene: 6. Germline-derived CDR1 and CDR2 are LNHNV and YYDKDF (reference sequence). The CDR3 has 17 residues. The CDR3 DNA follows: TGTGCCACCAGCAGAGGTTGGACTAGCGGGAGGGTCGATGAGCAGTTCTTC. This codes for CATSRGWTSGRVDEQFF.

V and J are TRBV15 and TRBJ2-7; the match to TRBD2 covers 10 bases. V shed 1 base, J shed 6 bases, and the junction held 9 bases outside the gene matches. CDR3 length: 16 residues. Germline V lookup: CDR1 LNHNV, CDR2 YYDKDF (reference sequence). CDR3 residues: CATSRVKVERGGEQYF. CDR3 DNA: TGTGCCACCAGCAGAGTAAAGGTAGAGCGGGGGGGCGAGCAGTACTTC.

This clone was seen a few times. The chain links TRBV2 to TRBJ1-4; TRBD1 is a possible D gene (6 bases). Germline loops: CDR1 SNHLY, CDR2 FYNNEI. Trimming took off 7 bases at V and 7 bases at J, with 28 bases between the two ends. The CDR3 is 18 residues long. The CDR3 region has the DNA TGTGCCAGCACGGTTCACTTGGGTTGGGGGCCTATCGGTGAAAAACTGTTTTTT. As protein: CASTVHLGWGPIGEKLFF.

The chain joins TRBV29-1 to TRBJ1-2; 7 bases line up with TRBD1. In germline, CDR1 is SQVTM, CDR2 ANQGSEA. The V and J ends lost 8 bases and 8 bases, in that order; junction bases with no gene match: 14. The CDR3 totals 13 residues. The CDR3 spells CSLTGTAAGGYTF. The DNA of the CDR3 is TGCAGCCTAACCGGGACAGCTGCTGGAGGCTACACCTTC.

This clone is a singleton in its sample. The chain joins TRBV7-2 to TRBJ1-6, with D possibly TRBD1 on 6 matching bases. The CDR3 has 14 amino acids. Trimming pared 6 bases from V and 7 bases from J, leaving 13 bases between. From germline, CDR1 is SGHTA and CDR2 FQGNSA. CDR3 loop: CASRMDSDNSPLHF. In DNA form, the CDR3 reads TGTGCCAGCAGGATGGACAGCGACAATTCACCCCTCCACTTT.

The chain uses TRBV7-9 and TRBJ1-3; 7 nucleotides line up with TRBD1. V lost 6 bases to trimming and J lost 0 bases; unmatched junction nucleotides: 5. This CDR3 region has 15 residues. From germline, CDR1 is SEHNR and CDR2 FQNEAQ (reference sequence). This CDR3 is CASSPDRYSGNTIYF. In DNA, the CDR3 is TGTGCCAGCAGTCCGGACAGGTACTCTGGAAACACCATATATTTT.

The chain employs TRBV27 and TRBJ2-7, with 7 nucleotides matching TRBD1. Germline V gene sequence: CDR1 MNHEY, CDR2 SMNVEV (reference sequence). Unmatched junction bases numbered 14, after V lost 4 bases and J lost 2 bases. The CDR3 is made up of 17 amino acids. The DNA for the CDR3 is TGTGCCAGCAGTTGGGTCCGCGTGACAGGGTTTCCCTACGAGCAGTACTTC. This codes for CASSWVRVTGFPYEQYF.

V and J are TRBV29-1 and TRBJ2-7; 7 nucleotides match TRBD1. There are 13 residues in the CDR3. J lost 5 bases, V lost 7 bases, and 11 bases had no gene match. Germline CDR1 reads SQVTM; CDR2 reads ANQGSEA. The CDR3 loop reads CSASRGWPNEQYF. CDR3 sequence (DNA): TGCAGCGCCTCCAGGGGGTGGCCCAACGAGCAGTACTTC.

This sequence joins TRBV5-5 and TRBJ1-1; D is ambiguous. The CDR3 spans 12 residues. Germline CDR1 SGHKS, CDR2 YYEKEE (reference sequence). Trimming took 0 bases from V and 7 from J, leaving 7 bases between them. The CDR3 reads CASSLAGLEAFF. In DNA form, the CDR3 reads TGTGCCAGCAGCTTGGCCGGACTTGAAGCTTTCTTT.

This chain joins TRBV6-4 and TRBJ1-5; TRBD1 agrees at 10 bases. V trimming: 5 bases; J trimming: 3 bases; junction bases outside the gene matches: 13. The CDR3 extends over 18 amino acids. In germline, CDR1 is MRHNA, CDR2 SNTAGT. The CDR3 region has the DNA TGTGCCAGCAGTCGAGGGGCGAGGGGGACAGGGGCCAATCAGCCCCAGCATTTT. It is translated as CASSRGARGTGANQPQHF.

The chain employs TRBV28 and TRBJ1-3, with D perhaps TRBD1 (5 bases). Trimming shortened V by 3 bases and J by 2 bases, and 11 bases separated the two germline ends. Germline V CDR1 and CDR2: MDHEN, SYDVKM. The CDR3 extends over 15 amino acids. CDR3 loop: CASSFQGGTGNTIYF. CDR3 DNA: TGTGCCAGCAGTTTCCAGGGAGGGACTGGAAACACCATATATTTT. The full variable domain, with the rest looked up from reference TRBV28 and TRBJ1-3, is DVKVTQSSRYLVKRTGEKVFLECVQDMDHENMFWYRQDPGLGLRLIYFSYDVKMKEKGDIPEGYSVSREKKERFSLILESASTNQTSMYLCASSFQGGTGNTIYFGEGSWLTVV.

This clone was seen more than once but under ten times. The rearrangement links TRBV11-2 to TRBJ2-2; 12 bases align to TRBD2. The germline gives CDR1 SGHAT, CDR2 FQNNGV. The CDR3 covers 16 residues. J lost 3 bases, V lost 3 bases, and 2 bases had no gene match. The CDR3, as DNA: TGTGCCAGCAGCTTCGGACTAGCGGGGTACACCGGGGAGCTGTTTTTT. Translating gives CASSFGLAGYTGELFF.